Listed below are T cell receptor beta chains from one sample, sequenced in a study of neurological immune-mediated disorders. TCRdb redid the calling of the 5' RACE reads with MiXCR, one entry per CDR3 protein. The sample includes around 40,000 distinct CDR3 sequences, roughly 12% of them seen just once. Material: PBMCs. The source of these receptors is a female donor in good health. The CDR3 runs from the conserved cysteine through the conserved F or W. Fields, in order: CDR3 DNA, CDR3 protein, V gene, D gene, CDR3 length, J gene, clone size. D genes are given only for firm matches. Clone size is not always given. Where it is, it says once, few, many or a class for expanded clones.

CDR3 DNA: TGCAGCGTTGAGCGGGACTGGGAATCCTATGGCTACACCTTC; CDR3 protein: CSVERDWESYGYTF; V gene: TRBV29-1; D gene: NA; CDR3 length: 14; J gene: TRBJ1-2; clone size: many
CDR3 DNA: TGTGCCAGCAGAATTACAGGGAGCGCCCTATCCTACGAGCAGTACTTC; CDR3 protein: CASRITGSALSYEQYF; V gene: TRBV6-5; D gene: NA; CDR3 length: 16; J gene: TRBJ2-7; clone size: many
CDR3 DNA: TGCGCCAGCAGCTTGGAAGGGGGGGCCAATCAGCCCCAGCATTTT; CDR3 protein: CASSLEGGANQPQHF; V gene: TRBV5-1; D gene: NA; CDR3 length: 15; J gene: TRBJ1-5; clone size: many
CDR3 DNA: TGTGCCAGTAGTATAGCGCTGTACAATGAGCAGTTCTTC; CDR3 protein: CASSIALYNEQFF; V gene: TRBV19; D gene: NA; CDR3 length: 13; J gene: TRBJ2-1; clone size: many
CDR3 DNA: TGTGCCAGCAGTCCACCGGGTCTTCAGGGAGAGACCCAGTACTTC; CDR3 protein: CASSPPGLQGETQYF; V gene: TRBV12-3/TRBV12-4; D gene: NA; CDR3 length: 15; J gene: TRBJ2-5; clone size: many
CDR3 DNA: TGTGCCTGGAGTGCCGGGGGGATGGATAATCATCGAAATGGCTACACCTTC; CDR3 protein: CAWSAGGMDNHRNGYTF; V gene: TRBV30; D gene: NA; CDR3 length: 17; J gene: TRBJ1-2; clone size: many
CDR3 DNA: TGCGCCAGCAGCTTCCGGGGCAGGGAGATCGACGAGCAGTACTTC; CDR3 protein: CASSFRGREIDEQYF; V gene: TRBV5-1; D gene: NA; CDR3 length: 15; J gene: TRBJ2-7; clone size: many
CDR3 DNA: TGCAGTGCTAACTATGGTACGAATACGCAGTATTTT; CDR3 protein: CSANYGTNTQYF; V gene: TRBV20-1; D gene: NA; CDR3 length: 12; J gene: TRBJ2-3; clone size: many
CDR3 DNA: TGTGCCAGCAGTCATGGGACTACCTCTAACCCCTTCGGGGAGCTGTTTTTT; CDR3 protein: CASSHGTTSNPFGELFF; V gene: TRBV6-6; D gene: TRBD2; CDR3 length: 17; J gene: TRBJ2-2; clone size: many
CDR3 DNA: TGCAGCGTTGGACAGGGGCGGCGGACTGAAGCTTTCTTT; CDR3 protein: CSVGQGRRTEAFF; V gene: TRBV29-1; D gene: TRBD1; CDR3 length: 13; J gene: TRBJ1-1; clone size: many
CDR3 DNA: TGCAGCGCGGCACGGGACAGGGGGTCCGCCGGGGAGCTGTTTTTT; CDR3 protein: CSAARDRGSAGELFF; V gene: TRBV29-1; D gene: TRBD1; CDR3 length: 15; J gene: TRBJ2-2; clone size: many
CDR3 DNA: TGCAGTGCTACGAGCGTACAGGGGGCAAGAGGGACTGAAGCTTTCTTT; CDR3 protein: CSATSVQGARGTEAFF; V gene: TRBV20-1; D gene: TRBD1; CDR3 length: 16; J gene: TRBJ1-1; clone size: many
CDR3 DNA: TGTGCCAGCAGCGTTAGGACAGGGTTCTATAGCGGGAGATTCGAGACCCAGTACTTC; CDR3 protein: CASSVRTGFYSGRFETQYF; V gene: TRBV11-2; D gene: NA; CDR3 length: 19; J gene: TRBJ2-5; clone size: many
CDR3 DNA: TGTGCCAGCAGTTTAGGATCGGGGGGGTTTAATCAGCCCCAGCATTTT; CDR3 protein: CASSLGSGGFNQPQHF; V gene: TRBV12-3/TRBV12-4; D gene: NA; CDR3 length: 16; J gene: TRBJ1-5; clone size: many
CDR3 DNA: TGTGCCAGCAGCCCAGGACTAGCGGGAGCCCCGGGTTTC; CDR3 protein: CASSPGLAGAPGF; V gene: TRBV3-1; D gene: TRBD2; CDR3 length: 13; J gene: TRBJ2-4; clone size: many
CDR3 DNA: TGTGCCAGCAGTTTACAGGCTGAAGCTTTCTTT; CDR3 protein: CASSLQAEAFF; V gene: TRBV12-3/TRBV12-4; D gene: NA; CDR3 length: 11; J gene: TRBJ1-1; clone size: NA
CDR3 DNA: TGCGCCAGCAGCGTCTCTAGCGGGAGAACCTACGAGCAGTACTTC; CDR3 protein: CASSVSSGRTYEQYF; V gene: TRBV5-1; D gene: TRBD2; CDR3 length: 15; J gene: TRBJ2-7; clone size: many
CDR3 DNA: TGCGCCAGCAGCTTAGACAGGGGGCTTGGCTACACCTTC; CDR3 protein: CASSLDRGLGYTF; V gene: TRBV5-1; D gene: TRBD1; CDR3 length: 13; J gene: TRBJ1-2; clone size: many
CDR3 DNA: TGTGCCAGCACTCCCATCGGACAGGGGAATGGCTACACCTTC; CDR3 protein: CASTPIGQGNGYTF; V gene: TRBV6-1; D gene: TRBD1; CDR3 length: 14; J gene: TRBJ1-2; clone size: many
CDR3 DNA: TGTGCCAGCAGATTAGGGGGGACCCAGTACTTC; CDR3 protein: CASRLGGTQYF; V gene: TRBV12-3/TRBV12-4; D gene: NA; CDR3 length: 11; J gene: TRBJ2-5; clone size: few
CDR3 DNA: TGTGCCAGCAGTCCCGGACAGGGTCTAGCCAAAAACATTCAGTACTTC; CDR3 protein: CASSPGQGLAKNIQYF; V gene: TRBV27; D gene: TRBD1; CDR3 length: 16; J gene: TRBJ2-4; clone size: many
CDR3 DNA: TGTGCCAGCAGGGGGGACCGGGACACTGAAGCTTTCTTT; CDR3 protein: CASRGDRDTEAFF; V gene: TRBV12-3/TRBV12-4; D gene: NA; CDR3 length: 13; J gene: TRBJ1-1; clone size: few
CDR3 DNA: TGTGCCAGCAGCGCCGGAGGGGCGGCTAGCGGATTGAATGAGCAGTTCTTC; CDR3 protein: CASSAGGAASGLNEQFF; V gene: TRBV5-4; D gene: TRBD2; CDR3 length: 17; J gene: TRBJ2-1; clone size: many
CDR3 DNA: TGTGCCAGCAGCCAGCAGAACACTGAAGCTTTCTTT; CDR3 protein: CASSQQNTEAFF; V gene: TRBV3-1; D gene: NA; CDR3 length: 12; J gene: TRBJ1-1; clone size: many
CDR3 DNA: TGCGCCAGCAGCTTGGGGACTAGCGGGAGGCGGTATACGCAGTATTTT; CDR3 protein: CASSLGTSGRRYTQYF; V gene: TRBV5-1; D gene: TRBD2; CDR3 length: 16; J gene: TRBJ2-3; clone size: many
CDR3 DNA: TGTGCCAGCAGCCAAAGTTCTCGGACAGGGGTTCACGAGCAGTACTTC; CDR3 protein: CASSQSSRTGVHEQYF; V gene: TRBV5-5; D gene: TRBD1; CDR3 length: 16; J gene: TRBJ2-7; clone size: many
CDR3 DNA: TGTGCCAGTAAGGGTGGCGGCACTGAAGCTTTCTTT; CDR3 protein: CASKGGGTEAFF; V gene: TRBV12-3/TRBV12-4; D gene: NA; CDR3 length: 12; J gene: TRBJ1-1; clone size: many
CDR3 DNA: TGTGCCAGCAGCCTCCACGGAGGGGGGAGTTCAGCCAAAAACATTCAGTACTTC; CDR3 protein: CASSLHGGGSSAKNIQYF; V gene: TRBV14; D gene: NA; CDR3 length: 18; J gene: TRBJ2-4; clone size: many
CDR3 DNA: TGCGCCAGCAGCTTGGAGAGTGGCTCCTACAATGAGCAGTTCTTC; CDR3 protein: CASSLESGSYNEQFF; V gene: TRBV5-1; D gene: NA; CDR3 length: 15; J gene: TRBJ2-1; clone size: many
CDR3 DNA: TGCAGTGCTAGACCAACCGGGACAGGGGGACGAGGCTACACCTTC; CDR3 protein: CSARPTGTGGRGYTF; V gene: TRBV20-1; D gene: TRBD1; CDR3 length: 15; J gene: TRBJ1-2; clone size: many
CDR3 DNA: TGCGCCAGCAGGCCTGGGACAGGCACTGAAGCTTTCTTT; CDR3 protein: CASRPGTGTEAFF; V gene: TRBV5-1; D gene: TRBD1; CDR3 length: 13; J gene: TRBJ1-1; clone size: many
CDR3 DNA: TGTGCCAGCAGTTTCAGGGGGCGAGATGAGCAGTTCTTC; CDR3 protein: CASSFRGRDEQFF; V gene: TRBV27; D gene: TRBD1; CDR3 length: 13; J gene: TRBJ2-1; clone size: many
CDR3 DNA: TGTGCCAGCAGCGTAGGGACAGGGGTTGATACGCAGTATTTT; CDR3 protein: CASSVGTGVDTQYF; V gene: TRBV9; D gene: TRBD1; CDR3 length: 14; J gene: TRBJ2-3; clone size: NA
CDR3 DNA: TGCGCCAGCAGTCGGGACAGCACTAACTATGGCTACACCTTC; CDR3 protein: CASSRDSTNYGYTF; V gene: TRBV5-1; D gene: TRBD1; CDR3 length: 14; J gene: TRBJ1-2; clone size: many
CDR3 DNA: TGTGCCAGTTCCCACGAAAGCTCCTACAATGAGCAGTTCTTC; CDR3 protein: CASSHESSYNEQFF; V gene: TRBV6-1; D gene: NA; CDR3 length: 14; J gene: TRBJ2-1; clone size: many
CDR3 DNA: TGTGCCAGCAGTGCCGGGACAGGGGGTCAGAACACTGAAGCTTTCTTT; CDR3 protein: CASSAGTGGQNTEAFF; V gene: TRBV28; D gene: TRBD1; CDR3 length: 16; J gene: TRBJ1-1; clone size: many
CDR3 DNA: TGTGCCAGCAGTCCGGACAGGGTACTATCTAACTATGGCTACACCTTC; CDR3 protein: CASSPDRVLSNYGYTF; V gene: TRBV27; D gene: TRBD1; CDR3 length: 16; J gene: TRBJ1-2; clone size: many
CDR3 DNA: TGTGCCAGCAGCTTCGGACTCAACAATGAGCAGTTCTTC; CDR3 protein: CASSFGLNNEQFF; V gene: TRBV7-2; D gene: NA; CDR3 length: 13; J gene: TRBJ2-1; clone size: many